This TCR beta chain was identified in a study of beta chain features in type 1 diabetes. Whole-study context: No age, gender or cell yield differences were seen between patients and healthy donors.

Germline V gives CDR1 ENHRY, CDR2 SYGVKD. The CDR3 extends over 14 amino acids. V lost 4 bases, J lost 5 bases, and 7 bases stayed unmatched. Of the isolated RNA, all was reverse transcribed, and so the sequenced material was expressed TCRB transcripts. Assay: immunoSEQ multiplex PCR; the TCRdb copy retains only in-frame clones and omits some. The sample includes about 300,000 clones, about 13% of them seen just once. This clone occurred a few times. The antigen is unknown. General study results and limits: PCR might preferentially amplify shorter templates, equally in patients and controls. HLA effects on TCRB rearrangement stayed unresolved here. Type 1 diabetes patients showed a moderate but significant shortening of TCRB CDR3s in all four CD4+ subsets.

The source is a woman aged 18-29 years with type 1 diabetes. Sequenced material: naive CD4+ T cells from blood. The rearrangement joins TRBV10-3 to TRBJ2-5; 7 nucleotides line up with TRBD1. The CDR3 DNA sequence: TGTGCCATCAGTGGGCGACAGGGCACCGAGACCCAGTACTTC. Amino acid sequence: CAISGRQGTETQYF.